The entry that follows covers one T cell receptor beta chain sequence. The antigen is unknown. Generated by immunoSEQ multiplex PCR, the TCRdb table keeps only in-frame clones and is missing some. Among tens of thousands of clones, 82% were seen once, and the ten largest hold 20% to 25%. These data come from a study of OX40 agonist ivuxolimab in advanced cancers. Study summary: Patients with prior anti-PD-1, anti-PD-L1 or anti-CTLA-4 therapy were eligible; approximately 40% had some.

The V end lost 3 bases, the J end lost 3 bases, and 15 bases lay between the germline ends. The CDR3 has 15 amino acids. Looked up from germline, CDR1 is SGHKS and CDR2 is YYEKEE (reference sequence). Study results and caveats: Dose levels from 0.1 to 3.0 mg/kg saw CD4+ and CD8+ blood T cells expand clonally by week 6. Some nonresponders additionally presented with little normalized T-cell clonal expansion. Researchers did not determine the expanded peripheral T cells' antigen specificity.

This TCR was sampled from an adult with an advanced solid tumor such as melanoma, head and neck, liver or kidney cancer. The specimen was CD4+ or CD8+ T cells sorted from blood, collected in a trial of the OX40 agonist ivuxolimab. The genes are TRBV5-5 and TRBJ1-1; perhaps TRBD1 as D (5 bases). This CDR3 is CASSSRAGGYTEAFF. The CDR3 nucleotides read TGTGCCAGCAGCTCCCGCGCGGGGGGGTACACTGAAGCTTTCTTT. Variable domain in full (rest from reference TRBV5-5 and TRBJ1-1): DAGVTQSPTHLIKTRGQQVTLRCSPISGHKSVSWYQQVLGQGPQFIFQYYEKEERGRGNFPDRFSARQFPNYSSELNVNALLLGDSALYLCASSSRAGGYTEAFFGQGTRLTVV.